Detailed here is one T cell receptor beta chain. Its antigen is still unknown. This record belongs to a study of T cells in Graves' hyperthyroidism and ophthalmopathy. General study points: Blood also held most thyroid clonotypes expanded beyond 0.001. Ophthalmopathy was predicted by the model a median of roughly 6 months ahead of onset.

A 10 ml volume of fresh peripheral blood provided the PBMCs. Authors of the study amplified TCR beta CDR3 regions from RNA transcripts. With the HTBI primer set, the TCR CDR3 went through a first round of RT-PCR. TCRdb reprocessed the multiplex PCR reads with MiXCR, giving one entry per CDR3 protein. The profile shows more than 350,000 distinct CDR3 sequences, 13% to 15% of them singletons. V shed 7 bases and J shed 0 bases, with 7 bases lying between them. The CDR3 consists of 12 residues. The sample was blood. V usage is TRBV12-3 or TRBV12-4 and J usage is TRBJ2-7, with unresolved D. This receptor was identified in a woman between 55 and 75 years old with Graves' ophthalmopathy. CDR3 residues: CASNSLSYEQYF. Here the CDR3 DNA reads TGTGCCAGCAACAGCCTCTCCTACGAGCAGTACTTC.